These 4 T cell receptor beta chains came from one sample sequenced in a study of T cell changes during pregnancy in multiple sclerosis. Some clones are missing from TCRdb's copy, which holds only in-frame ones; the method was immunoSEQ multiplex PCR. The table records 30,000 to 45,000 clones, roughly 85% of them present only once. The sample here was CD4+ T cells from peripheral blood mononuclear cells, taken before pregnancy. Receptor source: a female donor with multiple sclerosis, enrolled in a pregnancy study.

The J gene is TRBJ2-7, the V gene TRBV18, with 10 nucleotides matching TRBD2. Trimming at V came to 3 bases and at J to 5 bases, leaving 10 bases not matched to a gene. Germline V gene data show CDR1 as KGHSH and CDR2 as LQKENI. The CDR3 is 16 amino acids. This CDR3 reads CASSPRLAGPGNEQYF. In nucleotides, the CDR3 is TGTGCCAGCTCACCTAGACTAGCGGGCCCTGGTAACGAGCAGTACTTC.

The chain carries TRBV4-3 and TRBJ2-5, with 12 bases aligning to TRBD2. Germline V gene lookup returns CDR1 LGHNA and CDR2 YSLEER. The CDR3 contains 16 residues. Unmatched junction bases numbered 7, after V lost 4 bases and J lost 4 bases. In nucleotides, the CDR3 is TGCGCCAGCAGCCGAGGACTAGCGGGATTTGGAGAGACCCAGTACTTC. Encoded protein: CASSRGLAGFGETQYF.

Note on this clone: Since no conserved phenylalanine or tryptophan closes the CDR3, a read error is the likely cause. No DNA is shown, since the ends of the CDR3 on it are uncertain; the CDR3 is the one TCRdb lists. The gene calls are TRBV21-1 and TRBJ2-6; the table's D call, TRBD2, was not checked against the DNA. TRBV21-1 is a pseudogene locus. The CDR3 spans 13 residues, counting both ends. CDR3 residues: CASSQSLATTKSG.

The chain employs TRBV10-3 and TRBJ2-5, with 10 bases matching TRBD1. Germline loops: CDR1 ENHRY, CDR2 SYGVKD. The length of the CDR3 is 14 residues. V lost 5 bases and J lost 5; bases outside the gene matches: 5. CDR3 DNA sequence: TGTGCCATCAGTCCGGGACAGGGGAGGGAGACCCAGTACTTC. Its protein is CAISPGQGRETQYF.